What follows describes a single T cell receptor (beta chain). Its specificity is unknown. V lost 1 base, J lost 6 bases, and 8 bases stayed unmatched. Germline V lookup: CDR1 SGHRS, CDR2 YFSETQ. The CDR3 totals 17 residues. In making TCR beta libraries, quantitative 5'-RACE with molecular barcodes was used. TCRdb reprocessed the 5' RACE reads with MiXCR, giving one entry per CDR3 protein. The table has about 360,000 distinct CDR3 sequences, roughly 14% seen once. These data belong to a study of CD8 T cells in ankylosing spondylitis. Findings and caveats of the study: Enrichment of disease-linked clones was reportedly significant in matched ankylosing spondylitis synovial fluid. Ankylosing spondylitis blood appeared to carry a characteristic TCR beta motif of roughly 8 highly homologous variants. Clones linked with disease were CD8+ and fairly uncommon in the peripheral blood.

The sequencing sample was made of blood, either unsorted or a sorted T cell fraction (not recorded which). The V call is TRBV5-1, the J call TRBJ2-1; 12 bases match TRBD1. The TCR comes from a male donor with ankylosing spondylitis or in good health (not recorded which). CDR3 bases: TGCGCCAGCAGCTTGACCGGGACAGGGGGCTGGGGCAATGAGCAGTTCTTC. The encoded protein is CASSLTGTGGWGNEQFF.